The table lists the clone carrying this T cell receptor beta chain with many counts. MiXCR, run by TCRdb on the 5' RACE reads, gives a single entry per CDR3 protein. The sample yields about 45,000 distinct CDR3 sequences, 6.5% to 8.5% seen once. This sample is drawn from a study of T cells after yellow fever vaccination. Germline CDR1 GTSNPN, CDR2 SVGIG (reference sequence). V was trimmed by 2 bases and J by 9 bases, leaving 8 bases between them. The CDR3 sequence is 11 residues long. The material was CD8+ T cells not binding an NS4B(214-222) dextramer, sorted from PBMCs, obtained 45 days after the yellow fever booster vaccination. The source is a man younger than 45 who received the YFV17D yellow fever vaccine. The chain links TRBV30 to TRBJ2-1, with a tentative D call TRBD1 (6 bases). The CDR3 region is CAWSRGIEQFF. Written as DNA, the CDR3 is TGTGCCTGGAGTAGGGGGATTGAGCAGTTCTTC.